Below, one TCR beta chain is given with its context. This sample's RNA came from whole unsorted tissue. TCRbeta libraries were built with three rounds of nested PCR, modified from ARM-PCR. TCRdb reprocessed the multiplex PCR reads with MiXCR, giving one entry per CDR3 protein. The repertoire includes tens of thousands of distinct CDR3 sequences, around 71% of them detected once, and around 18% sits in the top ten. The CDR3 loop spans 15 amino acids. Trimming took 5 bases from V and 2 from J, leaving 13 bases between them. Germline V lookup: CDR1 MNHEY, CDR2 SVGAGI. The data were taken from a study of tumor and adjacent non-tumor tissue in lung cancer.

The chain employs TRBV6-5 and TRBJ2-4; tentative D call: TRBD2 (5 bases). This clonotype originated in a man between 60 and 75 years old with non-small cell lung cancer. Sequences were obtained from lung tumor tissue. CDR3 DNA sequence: TGTGCCAGCAGTCGTAGCGAGGGTCCCAAAAACATTCAGTACTTC. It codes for CASSRSEGPKNIQYF.